This T cell receptor beta chain was captured in a study of lymphopenia after photon versus proton radiotherapy. About this clone itself: The antigen is not known.

Study findings and constraints: Oligoclonal CD8+ Temra expansion after nadir drove photon patients' diversity drop. Survival link was tested only in deceased patients; proton benefit remains a possibility. Larger post-nadir TCR diversity loss correlated inversely with survival in deceased patients. Photon-treated patients lost naive T cells and TCR diversity; proton-treated stayed stable.

The repertoire was sequenced with immunoSEQ multiplex PCR; TCRdb's copy has only in-frame clones and lacks some. The sample holds about 39,000 clones; about 90% are singletons and the top ten take roughly 15%. Sequenced here: peripheral blood, sampled from a patient treated with photon-based radiotherapy. The source of this sequence is a man aged 55 to 70 with cholangiocarcinoma.

The CDR3 coding sequence is TGTGCCAGCAGGCGGATCTACGAGCAGTACTTC. Translation: CASRRIYEQYF. This chain connects TRBV6-5 to TRBJ2-7; D not resolved. V was shortened by 6 bases and J by 3 bases, with 6 bases between the two germline ends. Germline values: CDR1 MNHEY, CDR2 SVGAGI. There are 11 residues in the CDR3.